The rows below give T cell receptor beta chains drawn from one sample of a study of OX40 agonist ivuxolimab in advanced cancers. Here immunoSEQ multiplex PCR was the method, and the copy in TCRdb shows in-frame clones only, minus some. The sample includes 15,000 to 20,000 clones, about 70% of them seen just once. The input for sequencing was CD4+ or CD8+ T cells sorted from blood, taken in a trial of the OX40 agonist ivuxolimab. The origin of the receptors is an adult with an advanced solid tumor such as melanoma, head and neck, liver or kidney cancer. CDR3s include the opening cysteine and the closing phenylalanine or tryptophan. D genes are given only for firm matches. The size field is filled for only some rows; it gives once, few, many or a size class.

V	size	D	J	CDR3	DNA
TRBV6-5	.	.	TRBJ2-1	CASSLDGSSYNEQFF	TGTGCCAGCAGTCTCGACGGAAGCTCCTACAATGAGCAGTTCTTC
TRBV4-3	.	.	TRBJ1-4	CASSQDQRDINEKLFF	TGCGCTAGCAGCCAAGATCAGAGGGACATTAATGAAAAACTGTTTTTT
TRBV5-8	.	.	TRBJ1-5	CASSLDHSNQPQHF	TGTGCCAGCAGCTTGGACCATAGCAATCAGCCCCAGCATTTT
TRBV4-3	.	.	TRBJ2-7	CASSQEGAGGYEQYF	TGCGCCAGCAGCCAAGAGGGGGCAGGGGGGTACGAGCAGTACTTC
TRBV27	once	TRBD1	TRBJ1-6	CASSLGNRGTNSPLHF	TGTGCCAGCAGTTTAGGGAACAGGGGGACTAATTCACCCCTCCACTTT
TRBV7-9	few	.	TRBJ1-2	CASSLEGFNYGYTF	TGTGCCAGCAGCTTAGAGGGTTTTAACTATGGCTACACCTTC
TRBV18	.	TRBD1	TRBJ1-4	CASSPGTGNEKLFF	TGTGCCAGCTCACCGGGGACAGGGAATGAAAAACTGTTTTTT
TRBV4-1	.	.	TRBJ2-5	CASSQDEETQYF	TGCGCCAGCAGCCAAGACGAGGAGACCCAGTACTTC
TRBV5-1	.	TRBD1	TRBJ1-2	CASSLGGQSYGYTF	TGCGCCAGCAGCTTGGGGGGACAGTCCTATGGCTACACCTTC
TRBV6-5	.	.	TRBJ1-5	CASSQDSNQPQHF	TGTGCCAGCAGTCAGGACAGCAATCAGCCCCAGCATTTT
TRBV13	.	.	TRBJ2-5	CASSLRLVEETQYF	TGTGCCAGCAGCTTAAGACTAGTCGAAGAGACCCAGTACTTC
TRBV7-9	.	.	TRBJ2-5	CASSPYRAETQYF	TGTGCCAGCAGCCCTTACAGGGCCGAGACCCAGTACTTC
TRBV19	.	.	TRBJ2-1	CASSTPFGEQFF	TGTGCCAGTAGTACGCCCTTCGGTGAGCAGTTCTTC
TRBV19	.	.	TRBJ2-1	CASSIGGRSSYNEQFF	TGTGCCAGTAGTATTGGGGGACGGAGCTCCTACAATGAGCAGTTCTTC
TRBV27	medium-sized	.	TRBJ2-1	CASSLGSVHEQFF	TGTGCCAGCAGCCTCGGGAGTGTCCATGAGCAGTTCTTC
TRBV10-2	.	TRBD1	TRBJ1-1	CASSESNPDRWLNTEAFF	TGCGCCAGCAGTGAGTCGAATCCGGACAGGTGGCTCAACACTGAAGCTTTCTTT
TRBV7-9	.	TRBD1	TRBJ2-7	CASSSLDRDEQYF	TGTGCCAGCAGCTCCCTGGACAGGGATGAGCAGTACTTC
TRBV6-5	.	.	TRBJ1-1	CASTHTVNTEAFF	TGTGCCAGCACTCATACAGTGAACACTGAAGCTTTCTTT
TRBV18	.	.	TRBJ1-1	CASSPYRSTEAFF	TGTGCCAGCTCACCTTACAGGAGCACTGAAGCTTTCTTT
TRBV9	.	.	TRBJ2-1	CASSVETGPGLDEQFF	TGTGCCAGCAGCGTAGAGACGGGGCCAGGGTTGGATGAGCAGTTCTTC
TRBV28	.	.	TRBJ2-1	CASSIGQYNEQFF	TGTGCCAGCAGTATTGGGCAGTACAATGAGCAGTTCTTC
TRBV28	.	TRBD1	TRBJ2-1	CASSWPGTGDEDEQFF	TGTGCCAGCAGTTGGCCCGGGACAGGGGATGAGGATGAGCAGTTCTTC
TRBV7-9	.	.	TRBJ2-3	CASSHAGISTDTQYF	TGTGCCAGCAGCCATGCGGGGATAAGCACAGATACGCAGTATTTT
TRBV6-5	.	.	TRBJ2-2	CASSWDTLDPTGELFF	TGTGCCAGCAGTTGGGATACTCTTGACCCGACCGGGGAGCTGTTTTTT
TRBV2	.	.	TRBJ2-7	CASSRPSSYEQYF	TGTGCCAGCAGTCGACCCAGCTCCTACGAGCAGTACTTC
TRBV4-1	.	TRBD2	TRBJ2-1	CASSQEGGGSYNEQFF	TGCGCCAGCAGCCAAGAGGGCGGGGGCTCCTACAATGAGCAGTTCTTC
TRBV11-3	.	.	TRBJ2-5	CASSPRVSQTQYF	TGTGCCAGCAGCCCCCGGGTGTCGCAGACCCAGTACTTC
TRBV6-5	.	.	TRBJ2-7	CASSYYGGTYEQYF	TGTGCCAGCAGTTACTATGGGGGGACCTACGAGCAGTACTTC
TRBV25-1	.	.	TRBJ1-1	CASSELAEAFF	TGTGCCAGCAGTGAATTGGCTGAAGCTTTCTTT
TRBV5-4	.	TRBD1	TRBJ1-2	CASSPGTGGYGYTF	TGTGCCAGCAGCCCGGGGACAGGAGGCTATGGCTACACCTTC
TRBV7-6	.	TRBD1	TRBJ2-7	CASSPGKGTGQGYEQYF	TGTGCCAGCAGCCCGGGAAAGGGGACGGGACAGGGCTACGAGCAGTACTTC
TRBV2	.	TRBD1	TRBJ1-1	CASRQGAEAFF	TGTGCCAGCAGACAGGGGGCTGAAGCTTTCTTT
TRBV21-1	hyperexpanded	.	TRBJ1-1	CASGPRHLNTEAFF	TGTGCCAGCGGGCCTCGACACCTGAACACTGAAGCTTTCTTT